This T cell receptor beta chain was recovered during a study of CD4 T cells in relation to SARS-CoV-2 and coronaviruses. Study summary: ViraFEST: approximately eleven-day antigen culture of PBMCs, then TCR beta CDR3 sequencing. Median patient age was about 41 years, spanning 21 to 72 years.

The CDR3 length is 13 residues. Germline CDR1 reads LNHDA; CDR2 reads SQIVND (reference sequence). Trimming stripped 3 bases from V and 2 bases from J, with 7 bases between. Comments on this clone: Its specificity is unknown.

Naive and memory CD4+ T cells were cultured with CEF, then survey-sequenced. Assay used: immunoSEQ multiplex PCR; TCRdb lists only in-frame clones, some missing. The sample shows 35,000 to 45,000 clones, approximately 80% of them seen only once. V usage is TRBV19 and J usage is TRBJ1-2; possibly TRBD1 for D (5 bases). The receptor was isolated from an adult with COVID-19. The source material was memory CD4+ T cells from PBMCs, cultured in vitro. CDR3 sequence: CASSMTENYGYTF. The CDR3 nucleotides read TGTGCCAGTAGTATGACAGAAAACTATGGCTACACCTTC.